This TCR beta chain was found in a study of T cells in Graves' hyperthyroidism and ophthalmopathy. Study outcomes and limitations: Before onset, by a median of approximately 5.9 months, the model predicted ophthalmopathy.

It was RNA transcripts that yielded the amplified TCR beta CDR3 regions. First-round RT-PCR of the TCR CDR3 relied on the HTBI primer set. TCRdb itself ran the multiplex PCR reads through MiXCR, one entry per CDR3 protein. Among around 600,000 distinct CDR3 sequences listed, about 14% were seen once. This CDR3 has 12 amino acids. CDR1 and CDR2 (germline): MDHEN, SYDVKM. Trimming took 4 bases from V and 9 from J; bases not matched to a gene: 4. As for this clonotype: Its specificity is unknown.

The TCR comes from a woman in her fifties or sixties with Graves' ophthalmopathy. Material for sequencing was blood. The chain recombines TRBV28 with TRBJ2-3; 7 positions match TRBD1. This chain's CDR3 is CASSSGQRTQYF. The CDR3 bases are TGTGCCAGCAGTTCGGGACAGCGAACGCAGTATTTT.